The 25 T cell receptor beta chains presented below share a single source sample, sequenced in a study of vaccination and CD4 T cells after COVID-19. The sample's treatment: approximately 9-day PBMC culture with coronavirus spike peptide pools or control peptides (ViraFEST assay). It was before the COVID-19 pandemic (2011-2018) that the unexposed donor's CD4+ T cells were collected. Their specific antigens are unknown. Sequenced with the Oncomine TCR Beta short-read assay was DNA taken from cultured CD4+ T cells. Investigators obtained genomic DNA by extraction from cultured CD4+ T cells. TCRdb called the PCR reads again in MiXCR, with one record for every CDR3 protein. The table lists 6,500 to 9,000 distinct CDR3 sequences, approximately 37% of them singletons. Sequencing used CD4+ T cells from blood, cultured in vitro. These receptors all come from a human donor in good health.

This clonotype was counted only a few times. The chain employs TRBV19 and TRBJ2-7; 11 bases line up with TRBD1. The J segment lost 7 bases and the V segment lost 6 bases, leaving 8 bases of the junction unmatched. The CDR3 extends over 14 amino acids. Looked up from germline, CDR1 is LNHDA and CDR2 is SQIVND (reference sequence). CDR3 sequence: CASSKTGTGGEQYF. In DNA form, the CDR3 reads TGTGCCAGTAGCAAAACCGGGACAGGGGGAGAGCAGTACTTC.

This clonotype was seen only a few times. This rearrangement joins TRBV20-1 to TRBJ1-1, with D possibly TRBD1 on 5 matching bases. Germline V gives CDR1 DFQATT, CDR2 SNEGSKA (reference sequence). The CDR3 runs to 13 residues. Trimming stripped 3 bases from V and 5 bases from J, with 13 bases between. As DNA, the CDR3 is TGCAGTGCTAGCCGGGGCCACGGAACTGAAGCTTTCTTT. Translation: CSASRGHGTEAFF.

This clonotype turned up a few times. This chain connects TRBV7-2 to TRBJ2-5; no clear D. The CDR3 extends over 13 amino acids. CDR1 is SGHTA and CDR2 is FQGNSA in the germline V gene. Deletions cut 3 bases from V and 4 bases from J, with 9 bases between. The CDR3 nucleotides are TGTGCCAGCAGCTTTGGCCTAGGAGAGACCCAGTACTTC. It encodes CASSFGLGETQYF.

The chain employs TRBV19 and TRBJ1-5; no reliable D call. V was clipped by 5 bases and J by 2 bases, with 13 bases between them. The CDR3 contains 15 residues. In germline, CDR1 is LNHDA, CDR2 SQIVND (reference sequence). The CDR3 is CASSFGLGGNQPQHF. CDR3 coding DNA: TGTGCCAGTAGTTTTGGACTTGGGGGCAATCAGCCCCAGCATTTT. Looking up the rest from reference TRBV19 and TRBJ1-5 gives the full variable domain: DGGITQSPKYLFRKEGQNVTLSCEQNLNHDAMYWYRQDPGQGLRLIYYSQIVNDFQKGDIAEGYSVSREKKESFPLTVTSAQKNPTAFYLCASSFGLGGNQPQHFGDGTRLSIL.

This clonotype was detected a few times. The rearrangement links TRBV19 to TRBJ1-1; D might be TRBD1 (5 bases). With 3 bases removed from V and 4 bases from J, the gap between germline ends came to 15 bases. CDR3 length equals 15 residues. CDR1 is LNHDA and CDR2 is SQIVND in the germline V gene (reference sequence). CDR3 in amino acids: CASSIADTLGTEAFF. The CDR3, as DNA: TGTGCCAGTAGTATTGCGGACACCTTGGGCACTGAAGCTTTCTTT.

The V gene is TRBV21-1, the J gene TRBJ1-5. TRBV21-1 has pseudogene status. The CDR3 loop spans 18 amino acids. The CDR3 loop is CASSKEHNSLDSNQPQHF. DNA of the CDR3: TGTGCCAGCAGCAAAGAGCACAATTCACTGGATAGCAATCAGCCCCAGCATTTT.

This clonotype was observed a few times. CDR3: CAITDSYEQYF. In DNA, the CDR3 is TGTGCCATCACCGACAGTTACGAGCAGTACTTC. This chain joins TRBV10-3 and TRBJ2-7, with D possibly TRBD1 on 5 matching bases. The CDR3 is made up of 11 amino acids. V lost 7 bases to trimming and J lost 4 bases, with 8 bases between them. Germline V gene sequence: CDR1 ENHRY, CDR2 SYGVKD.

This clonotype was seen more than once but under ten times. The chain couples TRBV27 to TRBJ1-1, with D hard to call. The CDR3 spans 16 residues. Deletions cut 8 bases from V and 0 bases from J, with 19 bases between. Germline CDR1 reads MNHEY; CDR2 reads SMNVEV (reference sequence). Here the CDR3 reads CASASRGAGMNTEAFF. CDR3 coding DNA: TGTGCCAGCGCCTCAAGAGGAGCCGGTATGAACACTGAAGCTTTCTTT.

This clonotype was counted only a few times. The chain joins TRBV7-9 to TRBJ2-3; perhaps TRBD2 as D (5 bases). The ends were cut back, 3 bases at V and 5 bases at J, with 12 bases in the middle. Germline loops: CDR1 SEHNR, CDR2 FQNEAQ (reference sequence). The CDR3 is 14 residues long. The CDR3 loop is CASSFSASGDTQYF. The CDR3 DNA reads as TGTGCCAGCAGCTTTAGCGCCTCTGGAGATACGCAGTATTTT.

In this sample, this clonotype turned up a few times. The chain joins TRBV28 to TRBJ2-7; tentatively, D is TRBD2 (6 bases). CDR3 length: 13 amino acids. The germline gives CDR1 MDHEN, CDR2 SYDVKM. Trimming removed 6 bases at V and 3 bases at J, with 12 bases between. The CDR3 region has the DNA TGTGCCAGCAGGAGGGACTTCGGCTACGAGCAGTACTTC. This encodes CASRRDFGYEQYF.

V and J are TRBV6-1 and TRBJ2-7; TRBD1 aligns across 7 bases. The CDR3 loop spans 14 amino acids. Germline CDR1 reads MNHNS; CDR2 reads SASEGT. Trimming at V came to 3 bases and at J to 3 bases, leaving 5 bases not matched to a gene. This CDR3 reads CASSDWGQNYEQYF. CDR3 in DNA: TGTGCCAGCAGTGATTGGGGACAGAACTACGAGCAGTACTTC.

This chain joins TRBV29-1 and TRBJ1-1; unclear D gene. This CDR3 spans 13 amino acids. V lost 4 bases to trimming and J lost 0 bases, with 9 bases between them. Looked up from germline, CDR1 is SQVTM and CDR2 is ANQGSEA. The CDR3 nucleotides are TGCAGCGTTGTGGGCAGATTGAACACTGAAGCTTTCTTT. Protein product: CSVVGRLNTEAFF.

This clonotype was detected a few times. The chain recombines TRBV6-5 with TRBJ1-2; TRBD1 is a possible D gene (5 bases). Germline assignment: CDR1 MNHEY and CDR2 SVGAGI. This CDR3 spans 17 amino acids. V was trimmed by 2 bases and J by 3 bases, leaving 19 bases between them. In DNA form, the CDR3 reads TGTGCCAGCAGTTACCGAGCCCTCGGCCAGGGAGACTATGGCTACACCTTC. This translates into CASSYRALGQGDYGYTF.

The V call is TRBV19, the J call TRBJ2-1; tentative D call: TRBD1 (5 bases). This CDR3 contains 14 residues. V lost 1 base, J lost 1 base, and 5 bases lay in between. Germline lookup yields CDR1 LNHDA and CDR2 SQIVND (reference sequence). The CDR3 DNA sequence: TGTGCCAGTAGTATAGGACAGTCCTACAATGAGCAGTTCTTC. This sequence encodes CASSIGQSYNEQFF.

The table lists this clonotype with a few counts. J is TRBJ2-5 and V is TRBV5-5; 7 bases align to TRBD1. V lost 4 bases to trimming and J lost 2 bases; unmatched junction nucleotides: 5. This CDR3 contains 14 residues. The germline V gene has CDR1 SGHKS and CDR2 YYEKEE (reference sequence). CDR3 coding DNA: TGTGCCAGCAGCGTGGGACAGCTGCAAGAGACCCAGTACTTC. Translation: CASSVGQLQETQYF.

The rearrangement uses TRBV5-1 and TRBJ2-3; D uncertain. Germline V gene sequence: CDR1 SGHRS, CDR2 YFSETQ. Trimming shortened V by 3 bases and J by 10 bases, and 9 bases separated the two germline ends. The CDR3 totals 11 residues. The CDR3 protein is CASSSSASQYF. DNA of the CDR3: TGCGCCAGCAGCTCTTCTGCGTCGCAGTATTTT.

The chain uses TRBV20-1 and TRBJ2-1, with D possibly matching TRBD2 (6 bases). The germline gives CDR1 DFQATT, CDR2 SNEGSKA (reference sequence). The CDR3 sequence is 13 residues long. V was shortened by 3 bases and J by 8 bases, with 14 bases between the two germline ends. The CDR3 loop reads CSARAGIRDEQFF. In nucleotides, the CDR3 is TGCAGTGCTAGGGCGGGGATCCGAGATGAGCAGTTCTTC.

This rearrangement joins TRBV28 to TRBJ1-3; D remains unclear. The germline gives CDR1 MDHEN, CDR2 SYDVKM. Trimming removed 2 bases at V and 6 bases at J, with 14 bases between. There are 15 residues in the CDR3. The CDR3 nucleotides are TGTGCCAGCAGTTTACGACCGGAGTACCTAAACACCATATATTTT. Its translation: CASSLRPEYLNTIYF.

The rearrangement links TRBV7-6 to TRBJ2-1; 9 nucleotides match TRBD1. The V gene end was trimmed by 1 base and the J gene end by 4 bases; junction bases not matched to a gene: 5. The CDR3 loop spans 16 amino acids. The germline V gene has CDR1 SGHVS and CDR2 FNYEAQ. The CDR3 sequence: CASSLGTGGAYNEQFF. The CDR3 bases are TGTGCCAGCAGCTTAGGAACAGGGGGCGCGTACAATGAGCAGTTCTTC.

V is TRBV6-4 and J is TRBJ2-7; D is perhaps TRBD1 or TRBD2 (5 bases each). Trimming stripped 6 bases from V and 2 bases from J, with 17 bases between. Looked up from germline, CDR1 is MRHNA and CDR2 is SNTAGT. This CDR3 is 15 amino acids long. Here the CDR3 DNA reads TGTGCCAGCAGCGAACTACCGGGACCCGCCTACGAGCAGTACTTC. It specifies CASSELPGPAYEQYF.

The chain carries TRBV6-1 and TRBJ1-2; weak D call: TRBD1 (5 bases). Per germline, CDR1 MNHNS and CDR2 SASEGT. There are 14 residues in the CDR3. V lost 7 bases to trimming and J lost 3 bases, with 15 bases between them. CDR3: CASTMGGTDYGYTF. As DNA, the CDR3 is TGTGCCAGCACCATGGGAGGGACGGACTATGGCTACACCTTC.

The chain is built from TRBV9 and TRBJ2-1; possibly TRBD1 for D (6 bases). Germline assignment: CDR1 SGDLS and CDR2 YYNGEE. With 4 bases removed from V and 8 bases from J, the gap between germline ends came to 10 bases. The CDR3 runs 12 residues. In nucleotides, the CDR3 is TGTGCCAGCAGCTCTACAGGGCATGAGCAGTTCTTC. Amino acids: CASSSTGHEQFF. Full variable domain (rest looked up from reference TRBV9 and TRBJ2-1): DSGVTQTPKHLITATGQRVTLRCSPRSGDLSVYWYQQSLDQGLQFLIQYYNGEERAKGNILERFSAQQFPDLHSELNLSSLELGDSALYFCASSSTGHEQFFGPGTRLTVL.

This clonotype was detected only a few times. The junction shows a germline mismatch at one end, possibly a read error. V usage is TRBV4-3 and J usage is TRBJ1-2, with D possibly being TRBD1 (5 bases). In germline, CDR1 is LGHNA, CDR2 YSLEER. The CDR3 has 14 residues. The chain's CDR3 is CASSSHGAHYGYTF. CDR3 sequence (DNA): TGCGCTAGCAGCTCCCATGGGGCCCACTATGGCTACACCTTC.

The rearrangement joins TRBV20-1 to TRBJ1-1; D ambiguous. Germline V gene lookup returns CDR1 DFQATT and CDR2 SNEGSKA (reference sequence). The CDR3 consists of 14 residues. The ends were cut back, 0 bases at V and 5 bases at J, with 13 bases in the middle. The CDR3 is CSARDYRTPTEAFF. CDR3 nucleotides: TGCAGTGCTAGAGATTACAGAACGCCGACTGAAGCTTTCTTT.

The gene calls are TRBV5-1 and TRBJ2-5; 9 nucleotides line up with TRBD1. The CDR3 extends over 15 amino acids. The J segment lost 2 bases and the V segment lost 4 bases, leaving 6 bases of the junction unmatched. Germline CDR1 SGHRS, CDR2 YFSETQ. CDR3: CASSRGQGNQETQYF. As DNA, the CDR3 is TGCGCCAGCAGCCGAGGACAGGGGAATCAAGAGACCCAGTACTTC.